A selection of T cell receptor beta chains follows, all from one sample in a study of blood T cells in healthy people across ages. TCRdb re-called the 5' RACE reads through MiXCR, storing one row per CDR3 protein. The sample has 850,000 to 1,300,000 distinct CDR3 sequences, 35% to 50% seen once. Input material: blood. The receptors were sampled from a woman aged 55 to 70 in good health. The CDR3 runs from the conserved cysteine through the conserved F or W. D genes are given only for firm matches. Some rows have no size entry. The others give once, few or many, or a class for an expanded clone.

abundance: -
v_gene: TRBV2
d_gene: TRBD2
j_gene: TRBJ2-3
CDR3nt: TGTGCCAGCAGTTTTAGCGGGAGTGAAGATACGCAGTATTTT
CDR3aa: CASSFSGSEDTQYF

abundance: -
v_gene: TRBV5-1
d_gene: TRBD2
j_gene: TRBJ2-1
CDR3nt: TGCGCCAGCAGCCCGAGTGGGACTAGCGCCGCGGCTGGTGAGCAGTTCTTC
CDR3aa: CASSPSGTSAAAGEQFF

abundance: -
v_gene: TRBV9
d_gene: TRBD2
j_gene: TRBJ2-7
CDR3nt: TGTGCCAGCAGCCTACGAGCTAGCGGCCGCTCCTACGAGCAGTACTTC
CDR3aa: CASSLRASGRSYEQYF

abundance: -
v_gene: TRBV5-6
d_gene: TRBD2
j_gene: TRBJ2-5
CDR3nt: TGTGCCAGCAGCTTGTTAGCTAGCGGGAGTTATGAGACCCAGTACTTC
CDR3aa: CASSLLASGSYETQYF

abundance: -
v_gene: TRBV29-1
d_gene: -
j_gene: TRBJ1-1
CDR3nt: TGCAGCGTTGGCGAGGCGCTCGAGAACACTGAAGCTTTCTTT
CDR3aa: CSVGEALENTEAFF

abundance: many
v_gene: TRBV20-1
d_gene: -
j_gene: TRBJ2-7
CDR3nt: TGCAGTGCTAGGGAACACGGGCCCTCCTACGAGCAGTACTTC
CDR3aa: CSAREHGPSYEQYF

abundance: few
v_gene: TRBV20-1
d_gene: TRBD2
j_gene: TRBJ2-5
CDR3nt: TGCAGTGCTAGAGTAGGACTAGCGGGAACCCAGTACTTC
CDR3aa: CSARVGLAGTQYF

abundance: -
v_gene: TRBV5-1
d_gene: TRBD1
j_gene: TRBJ2-1
CDR3nt: TGCGCCAGCAGCTTGCGCGGGACAGGGAGCTACAATGAGCAGTTCTTC
CDR3aa: CASSLRGTGSYNEQFF

abundance: -
v_gene: TRBV2
d_gene: -
j_gene: TRBJ1-4
CDR3nt: TGTGCCAGCAGTGACTGGGGCGGTGAAAAACTGTTTTTT
CDR3aa: CASSDWGGEKLFF

abundance: -
v_gene: TRBV27
d_gene: -
j_gene: TRBJ2-7
CDR3nt: TGTGCCAGCTCCAAGGACGGGGTCTGCGAGCAGTACTTC
CDR3aa: CASSKDGVCEQYF

abundance: -
v_gene: TRBV20-1
d_gene: TRBD2
j_gene: TRBJ2-1
CDR3nt: TGCAGTGCTTATGGCGGGAGCCGTAATGAGCAGTTCTTC
CDR3aa: CSAYGGSRNEQFF

abundance: -
v_gene: TRBV20-1
d_gene: TRBD1
j_gene: TRBJ2-7
CDR3nt: TGCAGTGCTCCACCCCGGGACAGGTCAGGGCAGCAGTACTTC
CDR3aa: CSAPPRDRSGQQYF

abundance: -
v_gene: TRBV5-5
d_gene: -
j_gene: TRBJ2-2
CDR3nt: TGTGCAGGAATGGGTGCGGCCGGGGAGCTGTTTTTT
CDR3aa: CAGMGAAGELFF

abundance: few
v_gene: TRBV20-1
d_gene: -
j_gene: TRBJ2-5
CDR3nt: TGCAGTGCTAGAGACTCCTATCAGGGGAGACGACGGGAGACCCAGTACTTC
CDR3aa: CSARDSYQGRRRETQYF

abundance: -
v_gene: TRBV12-3/TRBV12-4
d_gene: TRBD1
j_gene: TRBJ1-2
CDR3nt: TGTGCCAGCAGGAGCCGGGACAGGGCGGTCGATGGCTACACCTTC
CDR3aa: CASRSRDRAVDGYTF

abundance: -
v_gene: TRBV7-9
d_gene: -
j_gene: TRBJ2-7
CDR3nt: TGTGCCAGCAGCCCAAAGCAGGGAACTTCCTACGAGCAGTACTTC
CDR3aa: CASSPKQGTSYEQYF

abundance: few
v_gene: TRBV6-5
d_gene: -
j_gene: TRBJ2-3
CDR3nt: TGTGCCAGCAGTTACTCCGGGGCTAGCAGCACAGATACGCAGTATTTT
CDR3aa: CASSYSGASSTDTQYF

abundance: -
v_gene: TRBV20-1
d_gene: -
j_gene: TRBJ1-2
CDR3nt: TGCAGTGCTAGAGATCGGCGGGGTGTCTATGGCTACACCTTC
CDR3aa: CSARDRRGVYGYTF

abundance: -
v_gene: TRBV29-1
d_gene: TRBD2
j_gene: TRBJ2-1
CDR3nt: TGCAGCGTTCTAGCGGGGGGGGACAATGAGCAGTTCTTC
CDR3aa: CSVLAGGDNEQFF

abundance: few
v_gene: TRBV7-8
d_gene: -
j_gene: TRBJ1-1
CDR3nt: TGTGCCAGCAGCTTTGCTCAGGGAGAAGCTTTCTTT
CDR3aa: CASSFAQGEAFF

abundance: once
v_gene: TRBV29-1
d_gene: -
j_gene: TRBJ2-7
CDR3nt: TGCAGCGTCGAAGTCCCGGGCTACAATGAGCAGTACTTC
CDR3aa: CSVEVPGYNEQYF

abundance: few
v_gene: TRBV10-3
d_gene: TRBD2
j_gene: TRBJ2-3
CDR3nt: TGTGCCATCAGTGTAGCGGGCGGAGATACGCAGTATTTT
CDR3aa: CAISVAGGDTQYF

abundance: many
v_gene: TRBV20-1
d_gene: -
j_gene: TRBJ2-3
CDR3nt: TGCAGTGCTAGAGGCGGTTCCACAGATACGCAGTATTTT
CDR3aa: CSARGGSTDTQYF

abundance: -
v_gene: TRBV18
d_gene: -
j_gene: TRBJ2-7
CDR3nt: TGTGCCAGCTCCCGAGATACAGGGAGCGCGTACGAGCAGTACTTC
CDR3aa: CASSRDTGSAYEQYF

abundance: -
v_gene: TRBV25-1
d_gene: -
j_gene: TRBJ2-3
CDR3nt: TGTGCCAGCAGTGAAGCGAGGGGTGGCACAGATACGCAGTATTTT
CDR3aa: CASSEARGGTDTQYF

abundance: -
v_gene: TRBV20-1
d_gene: -
j_gene: TRBJ1-5
CDR3nt: TGCAGTGCTAGAGTTGCGGGATTTAGCAATCAGCCCCAGCATTTT
CDR3aa: CSARVAGFSNQPQHF

abundance: -
v_gene: TRBV6-6
d_gene: TRBD2
j_gene: TRBJ2-3
CDR3nt: TGTGCCGCTACTAGCGGTCTTTCCACAGATACGCAGTATTTT
CDR3aa: CAATSGLSTDTQYF

abundance: few
v_gene: TRBV6-6
d_gene: TRBD1
j_gene: TRBJ2-7
CDR3nt: TGTGCCAGCAGTCCGACGACAGGGGGGTACGAGCAGTACTTC
CDR3aa: CASSPTTGGYEQYF

abundance: few
v_gene: TRBV12-3/TRBV12-4
d_gene: -
j_gene: TRBJ2-7
CDR3nt: TGTGCCAGCAGTCCCAGCGGGTACGCCTACGAGCAGTACTTC
CDR3aa: CASSPSGYAYEQYF

abundance: few
v_gene: TRBV20-1
d_gene: -
j_gene: TRBJ2-3
CDR3nt: TGCAGTGCAAAAGCTCCGCCGGGGTTGAGCACAGATACGCAGTATTTT
CDR3aa: CSAKAPPGLSTDTQYF